This TCR beta chain was captured in a study of blood T cells in healthy people across ages. With a J-beta primer mix and a sample-barcoded 5' primer, a second PCR ran roughly 6 to 11 cycles. Any given sample supplied a minimum of 2.5 million CDR3-containing paired-end reads. MiXCR, run by TCRdb on the 5' RACE reads, gives a single entry per CDR3 protein. The sample lists some 1.1 million distinct CDR3 sequences, around two fifths occurring once. The authors drew around 9.4 milliliters of peripheral blood from each donor. Isolation yielded PBMCs, at least 7 million per sample, in every case. Total RNA extracted from each sample amounted to at least 6 micrograms. V was clipped by 6 bases and J by 0 bases, with 11 bases between them. Germline V lookup: CDR1 SNHLY, CDR2 FYNNEI. There are 14 residues in the CDR3.

This chain connects TRBV2 to TRBJ1-1, with D hard to call. The sequenced sample was blood. The sequence came from a man aged 18 to 35 in good health. CDR3 sequence: CASRDGEMNTEAFF. The CDR3 DNA follows: TGTGCCAGCAGGGACGGAGAAATGAACACTGAAGCTTTCTTT. The variable domain in full, with the rest retrieved from reference TRBV2 and TRBJ1-1, is EPEVTQTPSHQVTQMGQEVILRCVPISNHLYFYWYRQILGQKVEFLVSFYNNEISEKSEIFDDQFSVERPDGSNFTLKIRSTKLEDSAMYFCASRDGEMNTEAFFGQGTRLTVV.